This TCR beta chain came from a study of beta chain features in type 1 diabetes. Study at large: Across every sample, about 100 million sorted cells were examined in total.

Germline V lookup: CDR1 GTSNPN, CDR2 SVGIG (reference sequence). The CDR3 totals 14 residues. V lost 0 bases, J lost 11 bases, and 18 bases lay in between. What was sequenced were expressed TCRB transcripts, since all of the isolated RNA had been reverse transcribed. The table came from immunoSEQ multiplex PCR; TCRdb's copy has only in-frame clones and leaves some out. The sample has 350,000 to 450,000 clones, about 16% seen once. In this sample, this clone turned up a few times. Staining for CD45RO/CCR7/CD25/CD127/CD95/CD27 allowed sorting of CD4+ naive, central memory, regulatory and stem cell-like memory cells. Purity above 95% was achieved in all sorted populations.

V usage is TRBV30 and J usage is TRBJ2-3, with a tentative D call TRBD1 (6 bases). Material: naive CD4+ T cells from blood. This TCR was recovered from a woman aged 18-35 years in good health. The CDR3, as DNA: TGTGCCTGGAGTGTACCGCAGGGAGTCAGGGGGCAGTATTTT. This sequence encodes CAWSVPQGVRGQYF.